This is a list of T cell receptor beta chains from one sample in a study of shared clonotypes between healthy human individuals. TCRdb's copy holds only in-frame clones and misses some; the assay was immunoSEQ multiplex PCR. The repertoire has 400,000 to 550,000 clones, less than 80% of them found once; the top ten carry about 12%. Sample: PBMCs. These receptors were collected from a woman in her forties in good health. Some clones in this sample may be carry-over from other donors' samples. The CDR3 runs from the conserved cysteine through the conserved F or W. D genes are given only for firm matches. Size is stated for part of the rows, as once, few or many counts, or as a class when the clone is expanded.

TRBJ1-5 | - | TRBD1 | TRBV7-6 | CASSPGAGGDQPQHF | TGTGCCAGCAGCCCCGGGGCAGGGGGCGATCAGCCCCAGCATTTT
TRBJ1-1 | few | - | TRBV7-9 | CASSSGPKINTEAFF | TGTGCCAGCAGCTCCGGGCCCAAGATTAACACTGAAGCTTTCTTT
TRBJ2-6 | - | - | TRBV19 | CASSIVHSGANVLTF | TGTGCCAGTAGTATAGTTCACTCTGGGGCCAACGTCCTGACTTTC
TRBJ2-3 | - | - | TRBV28 | CASPAPGAGTDTQYF | TGTGCCAGCCCCGCACCGGGGGCGGGCACAGATACGCAGTATTTT
TRBJ2-4 | - | - | TRBV7-2 | CASSTPAGANTSQNIQYF | TGTGCCAGCAGTACACCAGCCGGGGCCAACACTAGCCAAAACATTCAGTACTTC
TRBJ2-3 | once | TRBD2 | TRBV2 | CASSEALAGATDTQYF | TGTGCCAGCAGTGAAGCGCTAGCGGGAGCGACAGATACGCAGTATTTT
TRBJ1-2 | once | - | TRBV7-8 | CASSLVKGDYGYTF | TGTGCCAGCAGCTTAGTAAAGGGAGACTATGGCTACACCTTC
TRBJ2-3 | once | - | TRBV27 | CASNQKQGSTDTQYF | TGTGCCAGCAACCAAAAACAGGGAAGCACAGATACGCAGTATTTT
TRBJ2-2 | - | - | TRBV5-1 | CASSPLGVTGELFF | TGCGCCAGCAGCCCGTTGGGGGTCACCGGGGAGCTGTTTTTT
TRBJ1-4 | many | - | TRBV28 | CASRSGFEEKLFF | TGTGCCAGCAGATCCGGCTTTGAGGAAAAACTGTTTTTT
TRBJ2-1 | - | - | TRBV27 | CASSLPGPEFF | TGTGCCAGCAGTCTTCCGGGCCCGGAGTTCTTC
TRBJ2-7 | - | - | TRBV29-1 | CSVGETGSPEQYF | TGCAGCGTTGGGGAAACAGGGTCTCCCGAGCAGTACTTC
TRBJ2-1 | - | - | TRBV7-9 | CASSLAGAAGRDEQFF | TGTGCCAGCAGCTTAGCGGGGGCAGCGGGGCGCGATGAGCAGTTCTTC
TRBJ2-1 | - | - | TRBV30 | CAWSVLQLEQFF | TGTGCCTGGAGTGTACTACAACTTGAGCAGTTCTTC
TRBJ1-3 | - | - | TRBV28 | CASSLFQGTKGNTIYF | TGTGCCAGCAGTTTATTCCAGGGTACGAAGGGAAACACCATATATTTT
TRBJ2-3 | - | - | TRBV9 | CASSVATLTSPYF | TGTGCCAGCAGCGTAGCTACCCTGACAAGCCCGTATTTT
TRBJ1-5 | - | - | TRBV30 | CAWGPRGTLGNQPQHF | TGTGCCTGGGGCCCTCGTGGGACCTTGGGGAATCAGCCCCAGCATTTT
TRBJ2-7 | - | TRBD2 | TRBV29-1 | CSAVSSLAGGTYEQYF | TGCAGCGCCGTCTCCTCCCTAGCGGGAGGGACCTACGAGCAGTACTTC
TRBJ2-7 | - | TRBD2 | TRBV18 | CASSPAGTSGKYEQYF | TGTGCCAGCTCACCAGCGGGGACTAGCGGGAAGTACGAGCAGTACTTC
TRBJ2-1 | - | - | TRBV7-2 | CASSLHGTFDEQFF | TGTGCCAGCAGCCTTCACGGTACGTTCGATGAGCAGTTCTTC
TRBJ2-1 | - | TRBD1 | TRBV7-2 | CASSEQGAVGYEQFF | TGTGCCAGCAGCGAACAGGGGGCGGTGGGTTATGAGCAGTTCTTC
TRBJ2-3 | - | TRBD1 | TRBV11-2 | CASSNLAGGADTQYF | TGTGCCAGCAGCAACTTGGCAGGGGGTGCAGATACGCAGTATTTT
TRBJ2-3 | - | - | TRBV30 | CAWSAGGTDTQYF | TGTGCCTGGAGTGCAGGGGGCACAGATACGCAGTATTTT
TRBJ2-7 | - | - | TRBV5-1 | CASSLAGSNYEQYF | TGCGCCAGCAGCTTGGCCGGGAGCAATTACGAGCAGTACTTC
TRBJ2-3 | few | TRBD1 | TRBV7-2 | CASSSRTGRGYTDTQYF | TGTGCCAGCAGCTCCCGGACAGGGAGAGGTTACACAGATACGCAGTATTTT
TRBJ2-5 | - | - | TRBV5-1 | CASSLDGIQETQYF | TGCGCCAGCAGCTTGGACGGAATTCAAGAGACCCAGTACTTC
TRBJ1-2 | once | - | TRBV11-1 | CASSPPAGRTSNYGYTF | TGTGCCAGCAGCCCCCCGGCGGGAAGAACATCTAACTATGGCTACACCTTC
TRBJ2-1 | many | - | TRBV15 | CATSRDIGTLTDNEQFF | TGTGCCACCAGCAGAGATATTGGGACTCTGACGGACAATGAGCAGTTCTTC
TRBJ2-5 | - | TRBD2 | TRBV6-6 | CASSPSGTRGETQYF | TGTGCCAGCAGCCCCTCGGGGACTAGGGGGGAGACCCAGTACTTC
TRBJ2-7 | - | TRBD1 | TRBV19 | CASSFRDRASEQYF | TGTGCCAGTAGTTTCCGGGACAGGGCGTCCGAGCAGTACTTC
TRBJ2-7 | - | - | TRBV2 | CASREPGAGPEQYF | TGTGCCAGCAGGGAACCGGGAGCCGGACCTGAGCAGTACTTC
TRBJ1-5 | - | - | TRBV5-1 | CASSLDGGNQPQHF | TGCGCCAGCAGCTTGGATGGCGGCAATCAGCCCCAGCATTTT
TRBJ2-7 | - | - | TRBV5-1 | CASARGSSHEQYF | TGCGCCAGCGCCCGGGGGAGTAGCCACGAGCAGTACTTC
TRBJ1-4 | - | TRBD1 | TRBV5-4 | CASSLTGAGEKLFF | TGTGCCAGCAGCTTGACAGGGGCCGGTGAAAAACTGTTTTTT
TRBJ1-5 | - | - | TRBV16 | CASSQTGDGNQPQHF | TGTGCCAGCAGCCAAACGGGAGACGGCAATCAGCCCCAGCATTTT
TRBJ2-7 | few | TRBD2 | TRBV30 | CAWREREWRYEQYF | TGTGCCTGGAGGGAGCGGGAGTGGCGATACGAGCAGTACTTC
TRBJ2-2 | few | - | TRBV10-3 | CAISEMGANTGELFF | TGTGCCATCAGTGAAATGGGGGCGAACACCGGGGAGCTGTTTTTT
TRBJ2-1 | - | - | TRBV7-2 | CASSPQRKGEQFF | TGTGCCAGCAGCCCGCAAAGAAAGGGGGAGCAGTTCTTC
TRBJ1-5 | - | - | TRBV6-1 | CASSDGVFNQPQHF | TGTGCCAGCAGTGACGGAGTCTTCAATCAGCCCCAGCATTTT
TRBJ2-7 | - | TRBD1 | TRBV2 | CASSDWDRGYEQYF | TGTGCCAGCAGTGATTGGGACAGGGGTTACGAGCAGTACTTC
TRBJ2-7 | - | - | TRBV30 | CAWNNRRGYEQYF | TGTGCCTGGAACAACAGGCGCGGGTACGAGCAGTACTTC
TRBJ1-1 | few | - | TRBV11-2 | CASSLVGGTEAFF | TGTGCCAGCAGCTTAGTCGGCGGGACTGAAGCTTTCTTT
TRBJ2-1 | - | TRBD2 | TRBV4-1 | CASSQDKRASGRAGPNEQFF | TGCGCCAGCAGCCAAGATAAGAGGGCTAGCGGGAGGGCCGGCCCAAATGAGCAGTTCTTC
TRBJ2-7 | - | - | TRBV28 | CASSFPGRGNEQYF | TGTGCCAGCAGTTTTCCCGGGAGAGGCAACGAGCAGTACTTC
TRBJ1-4 | - | - | TRBV7-8 | CASRVRAGEKLFF | TGTGCCAGCAGAGTCCGGGCCGGTGAAAAACTGTTTTTT
TRBJ2-5 | - | - | TRBV12-5 | CASVPGDGGETQYF | TGTGCTAGTGTCCCTGGGGACGGGGGAGAGACCCAGTACTTC
TRBJ2-7 | - | - | TRBV7-2 | CASSLVPETYEQYF | TGTGCCAGCAGCTTAGTTCCTGAAACCTACGAGCAGTACTTC
TRBJ1-4 | - | TRBD1 | TRBV11-2 | CASSPYTRGGGEKLFF | TGTGCCAGCAGCCCATACACACGAGGGGGCGGTGAAAAACTGTTTTTT
TRBJ2-5 | once | TRBD1 | TRBV7-8 | CASSSQGAIRQETQYF | TGTGCCAGCAGCTCCCAGGGGGCAATACGGCAGGAGACCCAGTACTTC
TRBJ2-3 | few | TRBD2 | TRBV7-8 | CASSSGLSGRASDTQYF | TGTGCCAGCAGCTCCGGACTAAGCGGGAGGGCCTCAGATACGCAGTATTTT
TRBJ1-1 | - | - | TRBV7-8 | CASSYHRETEAFF | TGTGCCAGCAGCTACCACAGGGAGACTGAAGCTTTCTTT
TRBJ2-5 | - | TRBD2 | TRBV9 | CASTSGRREEATQYF | TGTGCCAGCACTAGCGGGAGGAGGGAAGAAGCGACCCAGTACTTC
TRBJ2-1 | - | TRBD1 | TRBV9 | CASSVARDRKYNEQFF | TGTGCCAGCAGCGTAGCCCGGGACAGAAAGTACAATGAGCAGTTCTTC
TRBJ2-7 | - | - | TRBV5-5 | CASRVSWPPDEQYF | TGTGCCTCAAGGGTGTCATGGCCCCCGGACGAGCAGTACTTC
TRBJ2-1 | - | TRBD2 | TRBV10-3 | CAINAGVRSYEQFF | TGTGCCATCAACGCGGGAGTGCGAAGCTATGAGCAGTTCTTC
TRBJ2-3 | - | - | TRBV11-2 | CASSPLWSTDTQYF | TGTGCCAGCAGCCCGCTCTGGAGCACAGATACGCAGTATTTT
TRBJ1-1 | - | - | TRBV18 | CASSPNEGRGTEAFF | TGTGCCAGCTCACCTAATGAGGGTCGGGGCACTGAAGCTTTCTTT
TRBJ2-2 | - | TRBD1 | TRBV7-3 | CASSLNLPGQGSGELFF | TGTGCCAGCAGCTTAAACCTACCGGGACAGGGGTCGGGGGAGCTGTTTTTT
TRBJ2-5 | many | TRBD1 | TRBV5-1 | CASSFLGGYGETQYF | TGCGCCAGCAGCTTTTTAGGGGGCTACGGAGAGACCCAGTACTTC